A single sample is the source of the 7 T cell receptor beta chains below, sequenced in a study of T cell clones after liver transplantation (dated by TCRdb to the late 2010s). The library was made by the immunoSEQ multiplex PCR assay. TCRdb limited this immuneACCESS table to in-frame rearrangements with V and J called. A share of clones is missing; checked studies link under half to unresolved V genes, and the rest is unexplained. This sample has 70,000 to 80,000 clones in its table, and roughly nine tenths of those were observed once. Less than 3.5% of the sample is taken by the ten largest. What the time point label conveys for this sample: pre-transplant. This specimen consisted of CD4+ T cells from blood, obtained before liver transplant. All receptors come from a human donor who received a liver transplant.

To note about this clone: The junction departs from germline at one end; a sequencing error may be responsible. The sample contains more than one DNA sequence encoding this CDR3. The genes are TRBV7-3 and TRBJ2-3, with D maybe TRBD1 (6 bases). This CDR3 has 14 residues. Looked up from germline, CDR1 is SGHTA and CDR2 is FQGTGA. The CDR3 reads CASSLTGSTDTQYF. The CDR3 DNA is TGTGCCAGCAGCCTAACAGGGAGCACAGATACGCAGTATTTT.

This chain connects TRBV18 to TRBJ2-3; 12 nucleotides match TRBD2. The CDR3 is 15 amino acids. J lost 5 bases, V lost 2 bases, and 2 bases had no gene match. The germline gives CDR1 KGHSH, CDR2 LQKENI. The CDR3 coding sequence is TGTGCCAGCTCACCAACTAGCGGGAGGCAAGATACGCAGTATTTT. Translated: CASSPTSGRQDTQYF.

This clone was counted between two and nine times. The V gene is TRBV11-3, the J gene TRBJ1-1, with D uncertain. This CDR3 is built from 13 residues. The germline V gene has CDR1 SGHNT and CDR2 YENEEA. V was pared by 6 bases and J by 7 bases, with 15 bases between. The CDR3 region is CASSINFAGEAFF. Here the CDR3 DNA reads TGTGCCAGCAGTATCAACTTTGCGGGTGAAGCTTTCTTT.

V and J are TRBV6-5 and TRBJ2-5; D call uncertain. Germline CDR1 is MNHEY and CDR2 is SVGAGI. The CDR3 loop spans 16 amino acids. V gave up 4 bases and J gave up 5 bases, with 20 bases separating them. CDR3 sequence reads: CASSLRVGQAQETQYF. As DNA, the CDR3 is TGTGCCAGCAGTTTAAGGGTGGGCCAGGCGCAGGAGACCCAGTACTTC.

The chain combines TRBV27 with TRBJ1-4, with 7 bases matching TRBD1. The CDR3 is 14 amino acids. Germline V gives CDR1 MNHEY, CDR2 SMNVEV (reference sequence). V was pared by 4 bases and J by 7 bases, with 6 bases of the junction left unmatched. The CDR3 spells CASSSDREGEKLFF. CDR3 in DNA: TGTGCCAGCAGTTCAGACAGGGAAGGTGAAAAACTGTTTTTT.

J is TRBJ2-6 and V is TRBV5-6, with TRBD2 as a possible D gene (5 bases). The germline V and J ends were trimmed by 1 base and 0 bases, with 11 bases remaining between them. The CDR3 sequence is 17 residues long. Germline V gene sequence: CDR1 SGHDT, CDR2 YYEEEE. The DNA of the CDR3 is TGTGCCAGCAGCTTGCGAGTGACTACCTCTGGGGCCAACGTCCTGACTTTC. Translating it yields CASSLRVTTSGANVLTF.

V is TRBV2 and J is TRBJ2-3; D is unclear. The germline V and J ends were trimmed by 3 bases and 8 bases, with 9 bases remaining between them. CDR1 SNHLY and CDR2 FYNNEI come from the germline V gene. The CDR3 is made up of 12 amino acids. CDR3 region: CASSDPTGTQYF. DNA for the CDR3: TGTGCCAGCAGTGACCCAACGGGTACGCAGTATTTT.